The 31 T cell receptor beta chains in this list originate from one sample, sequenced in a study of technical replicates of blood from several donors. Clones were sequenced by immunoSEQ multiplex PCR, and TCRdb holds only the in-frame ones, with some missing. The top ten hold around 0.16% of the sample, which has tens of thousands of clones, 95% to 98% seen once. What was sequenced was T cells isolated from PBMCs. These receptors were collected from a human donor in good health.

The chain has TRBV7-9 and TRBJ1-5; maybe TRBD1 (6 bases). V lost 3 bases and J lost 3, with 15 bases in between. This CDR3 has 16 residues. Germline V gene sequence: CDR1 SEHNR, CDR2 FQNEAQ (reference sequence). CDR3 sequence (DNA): TGTGCCAGCAGCTTCTTTGACAGGACCCTCAATCAGCCCCAGCATTTT. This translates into CASSFFDRTLNQPQHF.

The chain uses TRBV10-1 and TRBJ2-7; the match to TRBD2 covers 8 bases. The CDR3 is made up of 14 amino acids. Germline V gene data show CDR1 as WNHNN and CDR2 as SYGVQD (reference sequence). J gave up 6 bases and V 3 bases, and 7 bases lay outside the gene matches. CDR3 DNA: TGCGCCAGCAGTGATCCAGCGGGAGTTGGCGAGCAGTACTTC. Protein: CASSDPAGVGEQYF.

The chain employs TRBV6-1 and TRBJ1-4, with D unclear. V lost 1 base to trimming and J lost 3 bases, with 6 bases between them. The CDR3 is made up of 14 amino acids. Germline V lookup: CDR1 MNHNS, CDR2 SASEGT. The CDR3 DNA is TGTGCCAGCAGTGAAGATTCGGCTAATGAAAAACTGTTTTTT. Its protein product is CASSEDSANEKLFF.

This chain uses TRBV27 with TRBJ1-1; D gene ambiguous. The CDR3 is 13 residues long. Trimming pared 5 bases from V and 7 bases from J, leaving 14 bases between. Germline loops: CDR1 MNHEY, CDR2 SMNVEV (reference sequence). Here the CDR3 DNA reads TGTGCCAGCAGTCTACAGCCTAACTTTGAAGCTTTCTTT. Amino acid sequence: CASSLQPNFEAFF.

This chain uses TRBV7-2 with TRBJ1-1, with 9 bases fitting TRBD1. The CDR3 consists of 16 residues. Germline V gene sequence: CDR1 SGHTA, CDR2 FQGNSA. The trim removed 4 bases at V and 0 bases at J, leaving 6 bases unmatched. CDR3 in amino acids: CASSSGQGQLNTEAFF. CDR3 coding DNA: TGTGCCAGCAGCTCCGGACAGGGGCAATTGAACACTGAAGCTTTCTTT.

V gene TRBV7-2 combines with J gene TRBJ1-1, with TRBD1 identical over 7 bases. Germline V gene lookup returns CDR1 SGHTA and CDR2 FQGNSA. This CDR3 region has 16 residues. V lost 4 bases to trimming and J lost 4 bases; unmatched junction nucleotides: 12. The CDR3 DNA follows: TGTGCCAGCAGCTCCAAGAGACAGGGTGAGAGCACTGAAGCTTTCTTT. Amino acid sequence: CASSSKRQGESTEAFF.

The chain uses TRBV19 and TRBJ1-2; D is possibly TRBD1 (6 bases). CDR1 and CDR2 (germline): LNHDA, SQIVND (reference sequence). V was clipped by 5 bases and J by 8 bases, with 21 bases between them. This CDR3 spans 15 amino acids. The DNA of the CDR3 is TGTGCCAGTAGTGAGCCCCGACAGGCCTCGACGGGCTACACCTTC. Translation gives CASSEPRQASTGYTF.

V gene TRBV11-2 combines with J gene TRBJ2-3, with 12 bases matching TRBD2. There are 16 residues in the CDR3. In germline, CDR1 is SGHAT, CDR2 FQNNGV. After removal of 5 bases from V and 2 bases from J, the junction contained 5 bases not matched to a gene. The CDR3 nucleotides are TGTGCCAGCAGCACTCTAGCGGGAGGGAACACAGATACGCAGTATTTT. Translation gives CASSTLAGGNTDTQYF. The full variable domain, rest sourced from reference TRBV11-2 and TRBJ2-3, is EAGVAQSPRYKIIEKRQSVAFWCNPISGHATLYWYQQILGQGPKLLIQFQNNGVVDDSQLPKDRFSAERLKGVDSTLKIQPAKLEDSAVYLCASSTLAGGNTDTQYFGPGTRLTVL.

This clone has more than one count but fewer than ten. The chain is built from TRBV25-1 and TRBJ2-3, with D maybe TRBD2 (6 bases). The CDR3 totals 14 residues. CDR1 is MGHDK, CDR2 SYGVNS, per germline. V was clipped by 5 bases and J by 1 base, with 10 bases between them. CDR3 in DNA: TGTGCCAGCAGTCTGGGGGGTCGCACAGATACGCAGTATTTT. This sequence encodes CASSLGGRTDTQYF. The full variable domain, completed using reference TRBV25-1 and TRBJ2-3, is EADIYQTPRYLVIGTGKKITLECSQTMGHDKMYWYQQDPGMELHLIHYSYGVNSTEKGDLSSESTVSRIRTEHFPLTLESARPSHTSQYLCASSLGGRTDTQYFGPGTRLTVL.

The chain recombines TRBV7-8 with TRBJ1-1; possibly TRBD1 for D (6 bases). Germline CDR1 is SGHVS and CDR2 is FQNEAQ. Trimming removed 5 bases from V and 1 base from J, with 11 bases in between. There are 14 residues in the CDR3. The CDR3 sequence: CASSTHRENTEAFF. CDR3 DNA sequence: TGTGCCAGCAGCACCCACAGGGAGAACACTGAAGCTTTCTTT. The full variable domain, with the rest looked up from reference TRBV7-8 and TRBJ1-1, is GAGVSQSPRYKVAKRGQDVALRCDPISGHVSLFWYQQALGQGPEFLTYFQNEAQLDKSGLPSDRFFAERPEGSVSTLKIQRTQQEDSAVYLCASSTHRENTEAFFGQGTRLTVV.

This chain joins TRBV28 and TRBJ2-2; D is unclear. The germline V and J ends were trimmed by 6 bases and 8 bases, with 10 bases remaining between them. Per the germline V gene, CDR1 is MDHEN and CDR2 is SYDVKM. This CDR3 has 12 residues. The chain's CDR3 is CASRTGFGELFF. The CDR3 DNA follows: TGTGCCAGCAGAACTGGTTTTGGGGAGCTGTTTTTT.

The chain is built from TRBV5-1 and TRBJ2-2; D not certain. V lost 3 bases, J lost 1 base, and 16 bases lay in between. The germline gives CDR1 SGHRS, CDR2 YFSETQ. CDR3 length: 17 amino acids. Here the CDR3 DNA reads TGCGCCAGCAGCTCTTTAATAGCCATCGAGAACACCGGGGAGCTGTTTTTT. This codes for CASSSLIAIENTGELFF.

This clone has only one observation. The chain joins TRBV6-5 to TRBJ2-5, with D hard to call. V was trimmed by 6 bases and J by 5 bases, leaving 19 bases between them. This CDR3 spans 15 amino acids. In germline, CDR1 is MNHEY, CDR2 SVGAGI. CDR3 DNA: TGTGCCAGCAGATGGAGTCGACTGGAGCAGGAGACCCAGTACTTC. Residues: CASRWSRLEQETQYF.

The CDR3 sequence is CASTPGGTNEQFF. CDR3 DNA sequence: TGTGCCAGTACCCCAGGGGGTACCAATGAGCAGTTCTTC. The J gene is TRBJ2-1, the V gene TRBV13, with TRBD1 identical over 7 bases. Germline-derived CDR1 and CDR2 are PRHDT and FYEKMQ (reference sequence). With 9 bases clipped from V and 6 bases from J, the junction kept 8 bases outside the gene matches. The CDR3 covers 13 residues.

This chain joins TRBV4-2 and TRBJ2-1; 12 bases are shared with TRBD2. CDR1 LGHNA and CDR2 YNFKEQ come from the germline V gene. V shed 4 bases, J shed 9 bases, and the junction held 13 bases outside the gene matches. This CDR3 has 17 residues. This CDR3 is CASSRALAGGPSGEQFF. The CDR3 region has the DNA TGTGCCAGCAGCCGAGCGCTAGCGGGGGGGCCCTCGGGTGAGCAGTTCTTC.

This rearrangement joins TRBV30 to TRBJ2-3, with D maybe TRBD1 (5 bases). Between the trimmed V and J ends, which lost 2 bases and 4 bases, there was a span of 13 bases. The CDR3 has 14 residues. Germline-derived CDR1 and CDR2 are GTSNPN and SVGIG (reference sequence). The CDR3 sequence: CAWSSGLMPDTQYF. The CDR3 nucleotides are TGTGCCTGGAGTTCAGGGCTTATGCCAGATACGCAGTATTTT.

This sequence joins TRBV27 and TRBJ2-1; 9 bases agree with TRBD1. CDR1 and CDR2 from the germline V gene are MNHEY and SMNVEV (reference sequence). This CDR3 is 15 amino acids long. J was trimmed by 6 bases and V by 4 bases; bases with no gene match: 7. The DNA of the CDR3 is TGTGCCAGCAGTTACAGGGGGACAGGGATCAATGAGCAGTTCTTC. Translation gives CASSYRGTGINEQFF.

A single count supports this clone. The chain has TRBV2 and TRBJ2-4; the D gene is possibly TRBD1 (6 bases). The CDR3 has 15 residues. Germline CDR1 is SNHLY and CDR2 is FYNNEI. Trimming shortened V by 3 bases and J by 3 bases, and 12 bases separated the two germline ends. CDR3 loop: CASSDRGPSKNIQYF. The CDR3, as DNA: TGTGCCAGCAGTGACAGGGGTCCCAGCAAAAACATTCAGTACTTC.

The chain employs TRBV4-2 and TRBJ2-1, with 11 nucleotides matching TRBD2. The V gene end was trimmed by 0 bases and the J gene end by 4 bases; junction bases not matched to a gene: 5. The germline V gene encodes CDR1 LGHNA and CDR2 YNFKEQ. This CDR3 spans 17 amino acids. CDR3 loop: CASSQDGTSGIYNEQFF. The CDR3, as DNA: TGTGCCAGCAGCCAAGATGGGACTAGCGGTATTTACAATGAGCAGTTCTTC.

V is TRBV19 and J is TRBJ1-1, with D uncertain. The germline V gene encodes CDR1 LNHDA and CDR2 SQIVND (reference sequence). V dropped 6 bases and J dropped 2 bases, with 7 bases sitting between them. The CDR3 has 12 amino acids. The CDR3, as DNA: TGTGCCAGTAGGAGAATTAACACTGAAGCTTTCTTT. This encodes CASRRINTEAFF.

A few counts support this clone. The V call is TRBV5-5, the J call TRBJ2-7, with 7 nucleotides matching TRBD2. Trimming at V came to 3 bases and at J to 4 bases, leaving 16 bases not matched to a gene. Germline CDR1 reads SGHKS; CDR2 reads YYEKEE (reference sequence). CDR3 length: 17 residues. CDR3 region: CASSSGLLGGSRYEQYF. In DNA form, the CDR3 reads TGTGCCAGCAGCTCGGGGTTACTAGGCGGGAGTCGGTACGAGCAGTACTTC.

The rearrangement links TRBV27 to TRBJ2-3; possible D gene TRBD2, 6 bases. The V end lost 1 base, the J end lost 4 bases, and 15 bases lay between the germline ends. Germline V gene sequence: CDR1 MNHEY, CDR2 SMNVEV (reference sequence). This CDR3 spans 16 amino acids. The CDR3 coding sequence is TGTGCCAGCAGTTTATTTTTCCAGGGAGGTCCAGATACGCAGTATTTT. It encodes CASSLFFQGGPDTQYF.

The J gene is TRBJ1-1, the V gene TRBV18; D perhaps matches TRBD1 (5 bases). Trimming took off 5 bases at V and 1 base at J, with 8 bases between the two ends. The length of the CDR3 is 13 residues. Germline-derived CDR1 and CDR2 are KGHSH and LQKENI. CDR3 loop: CASSLQANTEAFF. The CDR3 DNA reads TGTGCCAGCTCATTACAGGCGAACACTGAAGCTTTCTTT.

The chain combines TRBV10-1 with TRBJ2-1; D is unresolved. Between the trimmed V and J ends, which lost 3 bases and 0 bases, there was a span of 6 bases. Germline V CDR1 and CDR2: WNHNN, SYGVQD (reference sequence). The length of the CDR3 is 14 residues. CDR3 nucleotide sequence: TGCGCCAGCAGTGATGCCAGCTCCTACAATGAGCAGTTCTTC. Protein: CASSDASSYNEQFF.

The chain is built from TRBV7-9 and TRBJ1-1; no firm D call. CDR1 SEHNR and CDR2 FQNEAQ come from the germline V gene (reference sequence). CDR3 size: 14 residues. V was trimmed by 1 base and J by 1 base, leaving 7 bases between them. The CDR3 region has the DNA TGTGCCAGCAGCTTAGTGGCAGGGAACACTGAAGCTTTCTTT. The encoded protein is CASSLVAGNTEAFF.

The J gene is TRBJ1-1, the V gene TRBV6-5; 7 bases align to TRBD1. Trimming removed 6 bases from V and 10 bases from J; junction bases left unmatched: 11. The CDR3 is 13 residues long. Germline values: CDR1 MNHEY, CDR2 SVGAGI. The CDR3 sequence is CASSGRQGSRAFF. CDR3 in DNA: TGTGCCAGCAGCGGGAGACAGGGTTCGAGAGCTTTCTTT.

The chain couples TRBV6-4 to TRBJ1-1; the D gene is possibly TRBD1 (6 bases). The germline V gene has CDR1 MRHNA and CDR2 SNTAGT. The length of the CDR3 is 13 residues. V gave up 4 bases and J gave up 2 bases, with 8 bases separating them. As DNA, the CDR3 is TGTGCCAGCAGTGTGGACAGCAACACTGAAGCTTTCTTT. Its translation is CASSVDSNTEAFF.

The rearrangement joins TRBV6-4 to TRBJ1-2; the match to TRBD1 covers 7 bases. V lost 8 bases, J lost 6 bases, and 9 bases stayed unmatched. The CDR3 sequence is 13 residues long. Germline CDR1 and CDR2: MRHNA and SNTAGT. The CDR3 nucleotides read TGTGCCAGCCGCAAGACAGGGATGCATGGCTACACCTTC. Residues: CASRKTGMHGYTF.

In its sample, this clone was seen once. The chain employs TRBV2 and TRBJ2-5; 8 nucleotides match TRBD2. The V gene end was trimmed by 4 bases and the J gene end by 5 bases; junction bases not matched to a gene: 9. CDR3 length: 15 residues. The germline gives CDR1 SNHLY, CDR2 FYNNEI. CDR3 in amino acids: CASSGPRGAGETQYF. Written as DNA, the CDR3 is TGTGCCAGCAGTGGTCCGCGGGGGGCTGGGGAGACCCAGTACTTC. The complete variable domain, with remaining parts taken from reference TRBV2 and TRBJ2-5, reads EPEVTQTPSHQVTQMGQEVILRCVPISNHLYFYWYRQILGQKVEFLVSFYNNEISEKSEIFDDQFSVERPDGSNFTLKIRSTKLEDSAMYFCASSGPRGAGETQYFGPGTRLLVL.

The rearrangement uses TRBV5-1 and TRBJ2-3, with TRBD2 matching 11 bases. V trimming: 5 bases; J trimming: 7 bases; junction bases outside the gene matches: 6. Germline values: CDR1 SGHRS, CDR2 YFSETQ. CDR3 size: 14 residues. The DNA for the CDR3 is TGCGCCAGCAGTTTAGCGGGAGGGGACAATACGCAGTATTTT. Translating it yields CASSLAGGDNTQYF.

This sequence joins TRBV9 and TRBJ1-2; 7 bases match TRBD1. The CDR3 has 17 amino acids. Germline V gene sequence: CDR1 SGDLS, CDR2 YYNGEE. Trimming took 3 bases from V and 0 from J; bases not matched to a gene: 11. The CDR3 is CASSEPDWGQTNYGYTF. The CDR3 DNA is TGTGCCAGCAGCGAGCCCGACTGGGGACAGACTAACTATGGCTACACCTTC.